Sequencing of this TCR beta chain was carried out in a study of T cells in Graves' hyperthyroidism and ophthalmopathy. Amplified TCR beta CDR3 regions came from RNA transcripts. The TCR CDR3 was amplified in a first-round RT-PCR using the HTBI primer set. TCRdb re-called the multiplex PCR reads through MiXCR, storing one row per CDR3 protein. Here the sample spans around 600,000 distinct CDR3 sequences, over 12% being singletons. This clonotype appeared many times. This clonotype was sampled from a woman in her late teens or twenties with Graves' ophthalmopathy. Material for sequencing was blood.

CDR3 sequence: CASSFPGQGANGYTF. The CDR3 bases are TGTGCCAGCAGTTTCCCGGGACAGGGGGCTAATGGCTACACCTTC. This chain uses TRBV28 with TRBJ1-2; 12 nucleotides match TRBD1. CDR1 and CDR2 (germline): MDHEN, SYDVKM. The junction had 5 bases not matched to a gene; V was cut back by 3 bases and J by 6 bases. CDR3 size: 15 residues.